This entry concerns a single T cell receptor beta chain. This sample stems from a study of T cell changes during pregnancy in multiple sclerosis. CDR1 SGDLS and CDR2 YYNGEE come from the germline V gene. This CDR3 has 15 amino acids. The V gene end was trimmed by 4 bases and the J gene end by 1 base; junction bases not matched to a gene: 7. Sequencing used immunoSEQ multiplex PCR; TCRdb keeps in-frame clones, though not all of them. This table has 40,000 or so clones, roughly 84% appearing once. The sequence was collected from a female donor with multiple sclerosis, enrolled in a pregnancy study. The V gene is TRBV9, the J gene TRBJ1-2; 7 bases fit TRBD1. Here the sequenced sample was CD8+ T cells from peripheral blood mononuclear cells, taken in the first trimester of pregnancy. The CDR3 loop is CASSTRTGGNYGYTF. CDR3 bases: TGTGCCAGCAGCACCAGGACAGGCGGTAACTATGGCTACACCTTC.